These 7 T cell receptor beta chains share one sample of origin, sequenced in a study of blood T cell repertoires in COVID-19 (dated by TCRdb to 2020 to 2022). The receptor library was made with the immunoSEQ multiplex PCR assay. TCRdb's version of the immuneACCESS table is confined to in-frame rearrangements and falls short of the full clone set. An unresolved V gene accounts for under half of the shortfall where checked; the remainder is of unknown origin. This sample comprises hundreds of thousands of clones, about 90% of them detected only once. In total, the top ten clones hold 1.5% to 2% of the sample. Material: PBMCs or T cells enriched from blood (not recorded which). These receptors were taken from a young woman with acute COVID-19.

The chain joins TRBV19 to TRBJ1-2; a weak D match, TRBD1 (5 bases). CDR1 LNHDA and CDR2 SQIVND come from the germline V gene (reference sequence). V was trimmed by 1 base and J by 6 bases, leaving 12 bases between them. The CDR3 extends over 14 amino acids. The CDR3 DNA reads TGTGCCAGTAGTATAGTAGGCGAGACAGATGGCTACACCTTC. It specifies CASSIVGETDGYTF.

V usage is TRBV27 and J usage is TRBJ2-1, with 10 positions matching TRBD2. The germline V gene has CDR1 MNHEY and CDR2 SMNVEV (reference sequence). The CDR3 is 18 amino acids. V shed 6 bases, J shed 1 base, and the junction held 12 bases outside the gene matches. This chain's CDR3 is CASSRRDGSGRSYNEQFF. The DNA of the CDR3 is TGTGCCAGCAGCCGTAGAGATGGTAGCGGGAGGTCCTACAATGAGCAGTTCTTC.

The chain has TRBV7-2 and TRBJ2-7; TRBD2 aligns across 7 bases. The CDR3 spans 16 residues. CDR1 SGHTA and CDR2 FQGNSA come from the germline V gene. V shed 8 bases, J shed 7 bases, and the junction held 20 bases outside the gene matches. The CDR3 sequence is CASGYLAGVSYGEQYF. The CDR3 nucleotides read TGTGCCAGCGGGTATCTGGCGGGAGTCTCCTACGGGGAGCAGTACTTC.

CDR3 nucleotide sequence: TGTGCCAGCAGCTTTGGCGTCGACATCAACACCGGGGAGCTGTTTTTT. It codes for CASSFGVDINTGELFF. The rearrangement links TRBV7-2 to TRBJ2-2; D uncertain. V was cut by 3 bases and J by 2 bases, with 13 bases left in between. The CDR3 consists of 16 residues. CDR1 is SGHTA and CDR2 is FQGNSA in the germline V gene.

This chain links TRBV2 with TRBJ1-4, with D possibly matching TRBD1 (5 bases). Trimming stripped 4 bases from V and 11 bases from J, with 11 bases between. CDR3 length equals 12 residues. Per germline, CDR1 SNHLY and CDR2 FYNNEI. For the CDR3, the DNA is TGTGCCAGCAGTGCCCAGGGCTCCAAACTGTTTTTT. Translation: CASSAQGSKLFF.

The chain uses TRBV27 and TRBJ2-1; 7 positions agree with TRBD1. Trimming removed 8 bases from V and 5 bases from J; junction bases left unmatched: 6. CDR1 is MNHEY, CDR2 SMNVEV, per germline (reference sequence). CDR3 length: 13 residues. The CDR3: CASVTGMNNEQFF. In DNA, the CDR3 is TGTGCCAGCGTGACAGGGATGAACAATGAGCAGTTCTTC.

The J gene is TRBJ1-5, the V gene TRBV19, with D perhaps TRBD1 (6 bases). The CDR3 extends over 15 amino acids. The germline V gene encodes CDR1 LNHDA and CDR2 SQIVND (reference sequence). V gave up 8 bases and J gave up 0 bases, with 14 bases separating them. The CDR3 sequence: CASQDRFYSNQPQHF. CDR3 DNA sequence: TGTGCCAGTCAGGACAGATTTTATAGCAATCAGCCCCAGCATTTT.